This paragraph reports one T cell receptor (beta chain). Its antigen is not identified. The data stem from a study of identifying expanded T cells in peripheral blood. Study-wide results and caveats: Technical replicates showed roughly 1.2 changed clones; around 2 weeks 15 to 20; four weeks 19. Clone count variance between roughly 2-week samples rose with total template count.

This CDR3 comprises 13 residues. Trimming left V 4 bases short and J 2 bases short, with 9 bases between. Collection occurred without any documented infections or immune events in donors. The repertoire was sequenced with immunoSEQ multiplex PCR; TCRdb's copy has only in-frame clones and lacks some. The sample records some 54,000 clones, less than 85% being singletons. Sequencing was performed on blood. The chain links TRBV23-1 to TRBJ2-7; the D is unclear. TRBV23-1 is designated an ORF whose function remains uncertain. This receptor was obtained from a person aged 18-70 years in good health. The CDR3 region has the DNA TGCGCCAGCAGTCCAGGCCGGCCCTACGAGCAGTACTTC. Translation: CASSPGRPYEQYF.